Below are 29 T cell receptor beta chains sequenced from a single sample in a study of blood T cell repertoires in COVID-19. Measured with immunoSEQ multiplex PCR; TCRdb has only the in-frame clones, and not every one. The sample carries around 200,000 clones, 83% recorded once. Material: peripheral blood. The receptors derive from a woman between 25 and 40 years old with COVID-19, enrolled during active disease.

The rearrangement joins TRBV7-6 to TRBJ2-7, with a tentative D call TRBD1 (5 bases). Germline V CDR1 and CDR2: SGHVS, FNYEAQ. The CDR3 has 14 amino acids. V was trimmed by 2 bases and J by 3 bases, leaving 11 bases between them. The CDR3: CASSLQGRVYEQYF. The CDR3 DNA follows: TGTGCCAGCAGCTTACAGGGAAGGGTCTACGAGCAGTACTTC.

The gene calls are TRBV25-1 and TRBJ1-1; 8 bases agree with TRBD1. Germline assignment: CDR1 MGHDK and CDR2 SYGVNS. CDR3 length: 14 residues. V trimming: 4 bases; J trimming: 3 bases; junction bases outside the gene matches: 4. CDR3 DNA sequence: TGTGCCAGCAGTGTACTGGACAGGGACACTGAAGCTTTCTTT. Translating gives CASSVLDRDTEAFF.

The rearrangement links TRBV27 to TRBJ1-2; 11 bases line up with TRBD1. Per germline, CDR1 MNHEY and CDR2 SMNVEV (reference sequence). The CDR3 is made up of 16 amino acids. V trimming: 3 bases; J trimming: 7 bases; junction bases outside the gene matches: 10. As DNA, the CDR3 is TGTGCCAGCAGTTTCACCCAAACCGGGACAGGGGGTGGCTACACCTTC. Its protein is CASSFTQTGTGGGYTF.

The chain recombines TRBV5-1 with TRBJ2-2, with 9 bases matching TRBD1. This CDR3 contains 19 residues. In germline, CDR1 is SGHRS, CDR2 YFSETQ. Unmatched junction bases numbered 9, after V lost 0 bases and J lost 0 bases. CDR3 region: CASSLAGTGTLANTGELFF. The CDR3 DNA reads TGCGCCAGCAGCTTGGCCGGGACAGGGACGTTGGCGAACACCGGGGAGCTGTTTTTT.

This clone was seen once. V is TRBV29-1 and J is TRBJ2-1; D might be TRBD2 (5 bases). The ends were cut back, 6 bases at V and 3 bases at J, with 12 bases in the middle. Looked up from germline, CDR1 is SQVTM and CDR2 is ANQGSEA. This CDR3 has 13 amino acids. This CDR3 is CSVGFGVYNEQFF. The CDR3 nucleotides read TGCAGCGTGGGTTTCGGGGTCTACAATGAGCAGTTCTTC.

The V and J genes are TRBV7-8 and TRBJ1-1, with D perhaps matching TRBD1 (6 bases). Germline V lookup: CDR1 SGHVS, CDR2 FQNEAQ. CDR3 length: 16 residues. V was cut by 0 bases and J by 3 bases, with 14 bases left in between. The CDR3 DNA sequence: TGTGCCAGCAGCTTAGCGGGGGGCGGGGGTGACACTGAAGCTTTCTTT. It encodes CASSLAGGGGDTEAFF.

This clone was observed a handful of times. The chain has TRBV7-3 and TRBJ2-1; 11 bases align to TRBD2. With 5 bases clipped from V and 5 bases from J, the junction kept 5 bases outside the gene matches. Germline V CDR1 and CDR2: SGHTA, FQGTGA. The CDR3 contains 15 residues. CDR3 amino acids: CASSPGTSGDNEQFF. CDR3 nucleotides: TGTGCCAGCAGCCCTGGGACTAGCGGAGACAATGAGCAGTTCTTC.

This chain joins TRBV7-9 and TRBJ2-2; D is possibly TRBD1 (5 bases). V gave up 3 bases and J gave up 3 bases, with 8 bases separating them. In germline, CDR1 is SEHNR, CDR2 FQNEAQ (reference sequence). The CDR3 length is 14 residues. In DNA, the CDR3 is TGTGCCAGCAGCTTCGGCAGGGACACCGGGGAGCTGTTTTTT. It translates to CASSFGRDTGELFF.

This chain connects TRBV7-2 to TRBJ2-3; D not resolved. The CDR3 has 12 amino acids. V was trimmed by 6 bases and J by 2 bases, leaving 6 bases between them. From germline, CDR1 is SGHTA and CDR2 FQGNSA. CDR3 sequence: CASSYFTDTQYF. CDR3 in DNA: TGTGCCAGCAGTTATTTCACAGATACGCAGTATTTT.

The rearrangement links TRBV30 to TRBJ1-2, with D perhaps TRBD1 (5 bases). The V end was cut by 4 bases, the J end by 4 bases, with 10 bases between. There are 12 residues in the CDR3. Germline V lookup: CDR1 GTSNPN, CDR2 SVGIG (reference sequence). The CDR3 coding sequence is TGTGCCTGGATTGGGGGAGGCTATGGCTACACCTTC. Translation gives CAWIGGGYGYTF.

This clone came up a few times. The CDR3 DNA follows: TGTGCCAGCAGCCAACCAGGGACTAGCGGGAGCGAGCAGTACTTC. It yields the protein CASSQPGTSGSEQYF. V gene TRBV4-2 combines with J gene TRBJ2-7, with 14 nucleotides matching TRBD2. This CDR3 spans 15 amino acids. V lost 2 bases to trimming and J lost 6 bases; unmatched junction nucleotides: 3. Germline V gives CDR1 LGHNA, CDR2 YNFKEQ.

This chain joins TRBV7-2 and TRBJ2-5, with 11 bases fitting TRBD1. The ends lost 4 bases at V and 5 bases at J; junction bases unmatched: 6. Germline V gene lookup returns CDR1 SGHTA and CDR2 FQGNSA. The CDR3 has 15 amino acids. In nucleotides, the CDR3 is TGTGCCAGCAGCTCTGGACAGGGGGCGGGGGAGACCCAGTACTTC. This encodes CASSSGQGAGETQYF.

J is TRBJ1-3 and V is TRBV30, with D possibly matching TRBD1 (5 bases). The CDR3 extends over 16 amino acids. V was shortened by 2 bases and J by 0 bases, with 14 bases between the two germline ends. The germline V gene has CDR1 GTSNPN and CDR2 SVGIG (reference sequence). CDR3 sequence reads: CAWSFRRTTSGNTIYF. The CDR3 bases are TGTGCCTGGAGTTTTCGACGGACAACCTCTGGAAACACCATATATTTT.

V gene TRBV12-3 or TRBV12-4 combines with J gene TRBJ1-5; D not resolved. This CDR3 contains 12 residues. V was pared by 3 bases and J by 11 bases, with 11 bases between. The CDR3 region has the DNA TGTGCCAGCAGTTTTTCGGGTCTGGCCCAGCATTTT. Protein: CASSFSGLAQHF.

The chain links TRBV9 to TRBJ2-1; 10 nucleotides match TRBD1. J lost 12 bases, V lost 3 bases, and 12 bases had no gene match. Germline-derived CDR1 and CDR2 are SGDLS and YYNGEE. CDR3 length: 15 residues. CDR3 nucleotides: TGTGCCAGCAGCGGGGGGACAGGGGCCCCCTCTGGGCAGTTCTTC. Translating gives CASSGGTGAPSGQFF.

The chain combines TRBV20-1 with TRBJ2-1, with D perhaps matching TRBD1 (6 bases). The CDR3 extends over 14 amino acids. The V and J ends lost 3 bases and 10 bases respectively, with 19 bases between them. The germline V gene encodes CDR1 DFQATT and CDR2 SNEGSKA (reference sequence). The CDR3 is CSASRDTRLQEQFF. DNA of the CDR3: TGCAGTGCTAGTAGGGACACTAGACTTCAAGAGCAGTTCTTC.

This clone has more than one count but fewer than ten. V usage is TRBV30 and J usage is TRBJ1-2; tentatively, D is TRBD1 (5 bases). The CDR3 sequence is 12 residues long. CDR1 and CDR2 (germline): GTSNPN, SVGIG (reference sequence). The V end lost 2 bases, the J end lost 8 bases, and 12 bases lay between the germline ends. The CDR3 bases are TGTGCCTGGAGTTCGACAGTCGGCGGCTACACCTTC. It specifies CAWSSTVGGYTF.

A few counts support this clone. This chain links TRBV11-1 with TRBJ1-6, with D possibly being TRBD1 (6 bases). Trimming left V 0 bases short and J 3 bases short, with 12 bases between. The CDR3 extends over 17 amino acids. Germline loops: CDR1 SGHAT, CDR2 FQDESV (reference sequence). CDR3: CASSLAAGAFYNSPLHF. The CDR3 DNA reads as TGTGCCAGCAGCTTAGCGGCAGGGGCGTTCTATAATTCACCCCTCCACTTT. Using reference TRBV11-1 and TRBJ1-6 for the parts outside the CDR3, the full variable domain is EAEVAQSPRYKITEKSQAVAFWCDPISGHATLYWYRQILGQGPELLVQFQDESVVDDSQLPKDRFSAERLKGVDSTLKIQPAELGDSAMYLCASSLAAGAFYNSPLHFGNGTRLTVT.

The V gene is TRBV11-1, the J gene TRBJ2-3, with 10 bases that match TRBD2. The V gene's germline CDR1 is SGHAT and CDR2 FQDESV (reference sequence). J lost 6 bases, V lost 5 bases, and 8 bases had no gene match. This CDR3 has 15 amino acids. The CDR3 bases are TGTGCCAGCAGCCTTCTAGCGGGAGACACGGATACGCAGTATTTT. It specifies CASSLLAGDTDTQYF.

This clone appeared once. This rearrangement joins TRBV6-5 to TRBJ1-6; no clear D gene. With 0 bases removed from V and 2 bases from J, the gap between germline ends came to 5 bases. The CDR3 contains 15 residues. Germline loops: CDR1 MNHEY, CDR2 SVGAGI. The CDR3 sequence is CASSYSGPYNSPLHF. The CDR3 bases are TGTGCCAGCAGTTACTCGGGCCCCTATAATTCACCCCTCCACTTT.

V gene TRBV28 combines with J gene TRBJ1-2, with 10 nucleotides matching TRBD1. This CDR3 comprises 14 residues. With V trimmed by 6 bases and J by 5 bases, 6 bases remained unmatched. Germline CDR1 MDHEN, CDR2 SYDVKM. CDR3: CASSSGQGGYGYTF. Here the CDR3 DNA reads TGTGCCAGCAGCTCCGGACAGGGGGGATATGGCTACACCTTC.

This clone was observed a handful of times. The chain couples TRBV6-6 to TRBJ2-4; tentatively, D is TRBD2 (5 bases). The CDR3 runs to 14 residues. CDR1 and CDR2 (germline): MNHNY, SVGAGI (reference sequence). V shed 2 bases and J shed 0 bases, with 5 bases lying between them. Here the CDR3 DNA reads TGTGCCAGCAGTTACAGCGGAGCCAAAAACATTCAGTACTTC. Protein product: CASSYSGAKNIQYF.

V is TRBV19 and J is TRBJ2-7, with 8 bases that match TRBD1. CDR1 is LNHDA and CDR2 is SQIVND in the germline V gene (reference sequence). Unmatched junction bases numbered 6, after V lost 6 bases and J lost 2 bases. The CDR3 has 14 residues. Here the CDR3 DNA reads TGTGCCAGTAGAAAGGACAGGGCTCCCTACGAGCAGTACTTC. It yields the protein CASRKDRAPYEQYF.

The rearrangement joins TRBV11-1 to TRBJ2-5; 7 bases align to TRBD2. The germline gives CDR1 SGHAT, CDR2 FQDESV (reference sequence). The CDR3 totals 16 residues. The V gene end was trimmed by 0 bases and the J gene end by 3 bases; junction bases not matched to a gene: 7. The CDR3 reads CASSLALGRAEETQYF. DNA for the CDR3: TGTGCCAGCAGCTTAGCCCTTGGGAGGGCGGAAGAGACCCAGTACTTC.

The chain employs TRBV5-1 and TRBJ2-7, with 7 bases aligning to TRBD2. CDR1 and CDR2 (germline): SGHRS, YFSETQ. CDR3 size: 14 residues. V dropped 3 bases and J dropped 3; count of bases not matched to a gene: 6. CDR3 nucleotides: TGCGCCAGCAGCTCGGGGGGAAGGATCTACGAGCAGTACTTC. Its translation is CASSSGGRIYEQYF.

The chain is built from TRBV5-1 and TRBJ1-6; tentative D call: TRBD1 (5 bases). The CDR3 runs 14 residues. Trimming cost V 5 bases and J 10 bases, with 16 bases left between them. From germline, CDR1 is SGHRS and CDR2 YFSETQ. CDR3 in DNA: TGCGCCAGCAGGCCGGGGGACTCGGGATCACCCCTCCACTTT. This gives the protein CASRPGDSGSPLHF. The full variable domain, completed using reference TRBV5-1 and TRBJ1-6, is KAGVTQTPRYLIKTRGQQVTLSCSPISGHRSVSWYQQTPGQGLQFLFEYFSETQRNKGNFPGRFSGRQFSNSRSEMNVSTLELGDSALYLCASRPGDSGSPLHFGNGTRLTVT.

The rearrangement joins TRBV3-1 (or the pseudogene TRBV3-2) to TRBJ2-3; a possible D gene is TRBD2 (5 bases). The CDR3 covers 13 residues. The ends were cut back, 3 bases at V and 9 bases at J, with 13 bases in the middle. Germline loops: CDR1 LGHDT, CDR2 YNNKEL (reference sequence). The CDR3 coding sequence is TGTGCCAGCAGCCATGGAGGACGAAGCACGCAGTATTTT. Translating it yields CASSHGGRSTQYF.

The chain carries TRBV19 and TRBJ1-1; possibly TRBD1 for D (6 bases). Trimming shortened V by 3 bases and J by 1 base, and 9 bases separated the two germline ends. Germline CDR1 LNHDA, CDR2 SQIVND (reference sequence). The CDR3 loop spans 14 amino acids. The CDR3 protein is CASSINRENTEAFF. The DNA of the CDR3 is TGTGCCAGTAGTATCAACAGGGAGAACACTGAAGCTTTCTTT.

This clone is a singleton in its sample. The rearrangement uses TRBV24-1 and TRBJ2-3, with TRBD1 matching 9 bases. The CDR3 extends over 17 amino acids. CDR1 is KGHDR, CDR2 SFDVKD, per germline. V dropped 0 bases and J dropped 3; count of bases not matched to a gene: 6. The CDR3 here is CATSDLPGQGFTDTQYF. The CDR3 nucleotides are TGTGCCACCAGTGATTTGCCTGGACAGGGGTTTACAGATACGCAGTATTTT.